Each of the 15 T cell receptor beta chains below was sequenced from the same sample in a study of beta chain features in type 1 diabetes. These TCRs' antigens remain unknown. Study-level points and caveats: Moderate but significant shortening of TCRB CDR3s was recorded in all four CD4+ subsets from Type 1 diabetes patients.

Investigators reverse transcribed all isolated RNA, so they sequenced expressed TCRB transcripts. The data were produced by immunoSEQ multiplex PCR, yet TCRdb's version contains in-frame clones alone and is incomplete. The profile shows a few hundred thousand clones, 8.5% to 10% of them singletons. Material for sequencing was central memory CD4+ T cells from blood. The receptors were sampled from a man between 25 and 39 years old with type 1 diabetes.

J is TRBJ1-3 and V is TRBV6-1; D is undetermined. From germline, CDR1 is MNHNS and CDR2 SASEGT. This CDR3 has 14 amino acids. The germline V and J ends were trimmed by 2 bases and 8 bases, with 13 bases remaining between them. CDR3 in DNA: TGTGCCAGCAGTGAATCGTTAAGGGCGGACACCATATATTTT. It yields the protein CASSESLRADTIYF.

This clone was seen a few times. V usage is TRBV5-1 and J usage is TRBJ2-6; D not certain. Deletions cut 1 base from V and 0 bases from J, with 5 bases between. The V gene's germline CDR1 is SGHRS and CDR2 YFSETQ. The CDR3 has 15 amino acids. This CDR3 is CASSLSYSGANVLTF. CDR3 DNA sequence: TGCGCCAGCAGCTTGTCCTACTCTGGGGCCAACGTCCTGACTTTC.

The V and J genes are TRBV19 and TRBJ2-5; TRBD2 is a possible D gene (5 bases). Trimming left V 5 bases short and J 5 bases short, with 15 bases between. The CDR3 has 14 amino acids. Germline CDR1 is LNHDA and CDR2 is SQIVND (reference sequence). For the CDR3, the DNA is TGTGCCAGTAGTCGAACCGACCGGAGGGAGACCCAGTACTTC. Amino acid sequence: CASSRTDRRETQYF.

This chain connects TRBV7-3 to TRBJ2-1; weak D call: TRBD2 (6 bases). Germline CDR1 is SGHTA and CDR2 is FQGTGA. The CDR3 runs to 17 residues. The ends were cut back, 2 bases at V and 4 bases at J, with 18 bases in the middle. In DNA form, the CDR3 reads TGTGCCAGCAGCTTAGCGGGATCCTGGGCGGGGTACAATGAGCAGTTCTTC. It specifies CASSLAGSWAGYNEQFF.

There are a few counts of this clone. At one boundary the junction diverges from the germline segment, which might be a read error. The chain carries TRBV7-7 and TRBJ2-3; D is ambiguous. Germline CDR1 SSHAT, CDR2 FNYEAQ (reference sequence). This CDR3 contains 13 residues. The CDR3, as DNA: TGTGCTAGCAGCAGCACAGGCACAGATACGCAGTATTTT. Encoded protein: CASSSTGTDTQYF.

This chain uses TRBV4-3 with TRBJ2-1; D possibly corresponds to TRBD2 (6 bases). Between the trimmed V and J ends, which lost 0 bases and 13 bases, there was a span of 19 bases. There are 15 residues in the CDR3. Germline CDR1 and CDR2: LGHNA and YSLEER. The CDR3 region is CASSQDFGLPTGQFF. In DNA, the CDR3 is TGCGCCAGCAGCCAAGATTTCGGACTACCCACGGGCCAGTTCTTC.

The chain couples TRBV5-1 to TRBJ2-7; the match to TRBD2 covers 7 bases. The V gene end was trimmed by 2 bases and the J gene end by 4 bases; junction bases not matched to a gene: 6. CDR1 and CDR2 (germline): SGHRS, YFSETQ. The CDR3 is 14 residues long. CDR3 in DNA: TGCGCCAGCAGCTTTGGGACTAATGATTACGAGCAGTACTTC. Translating gives CASSFGTNDYEQYF.

The V gene is TRBV28, the J gene TRBJ2-1, with 7 bases lining up with TRBD1. Germline V CDR1 and CDR2: MDHEN, SYDVKM. CDR3 length: 14 residues. J lost 4 bases, V lost 6 bases, and 6 bases had no gene match. The CDR3 protein is CASSPGQTYNEQFF. The CDR3 nucleotides read TGTGCCAGCAGCCCGGGACAGACTTACAATGAGCAGTTCTTC.

The chain carries TRBV11-3 and TRBJ2-7, with D possibly matching TRBD1 (6 bases). The CDR3 covers 15 residues. Germline assignment: CDR1 SGHNT and CDR2 YENEEA. The V gene lost 1 base and the J gene lost 3 bases, with 13 bases spanning the gap. The CDR3 coding sequence is TGTGCCAGCAGCTTAGTCGGGACAAACTACTACGAGCAGTACTTC. Its translation is CASSLVGTNYYEQYF.

The V call is TRBV5-5, the J call TRBJ1-2; unclear D gene. The V end was cut by 4 bases, the J end by 2 bases, with 15 bases between. CDR3 length equals 15 residues. Germline V gene sequence: CDR1 SGHKS, CDR2 YYEKEE (reference sequence). CDR3: CASSIGPRSNYGYTF. Here the CDR3 DNA reads TGTGCCAGCAGCATCGGTCCAAGAAGCAACTATGGCTACACCTTC.

V is TRBV19 and J is TRBJ2-2; maybe TRBD1 (6 bases). This CDR3 comprises 15 residues. Trimming took 5 bases from V and 1 from J, leaving 11 bases between them. Germline CDR1 reads LNHDA; CDR2 reads SQIVND (reference sequence). CDR3 DNA: TGTGCCAGTAGTCGGCCGGGACAGAACACCGGGGAGCTGTTTTTT. Its translation: CASSRPGQNTGELFF.

This clone appeared many times. This rearrangement joins TRBV10-3 to TRBJ2-7; D is perhaps TRBD1 (5 bases). This CDR3 is built from 14 residues. The germline V gene encodes CDR1 ENHRY and CDR2 SYGVKD. Trimming pared 6 bases from V and 0 bases from J, leaving 12 bases between. CDR3 nucleotides: TGTGCCATCAGGCAGGGTCAGAGCTCCTACGAGCAGTACTTC. It yields the protein CAIRQGQSSYEQYF.

At least ten counts were recorded for this clone. V and J are TRBV19 and TRBJ2-3; D not resolved. V lost 3 bases to trimming and J lost 4 bases, with 11 bases between them. The length of the CDR3 is 14 residues. Per the germline V gene, CDR1 is LNHDA and CDR2 is SQIVND (reference sequence). CDR3 nucleotides: TGTGCCAGTAGTATTTTCAGTGGGGCAGATACGCAGTATTTT. Amino acid sequence: CASSIFSGADTQYF.

V gene TRBV7-2 combines with J gene TRBJ2-5, with D perhaps TRBD2 (5 bases). CDR3 size: 16 residues. Deletions cut 0 bases from V and 4 bases from J, with 15 bases between. Germline CDR1 and CDR2: SGHTA and FQGNSA. CDR3 region: CASSLAGSGMSETQYF. The CDR3 DNA sequence: TGTGCCAGCAGCTTAGCGGGGAGTGGGATGTCAGAGACCCAGTACTTC.

This clone was seen repeatedly, ten times or more. The V and J genes are TRBV6-5 and TRBJ2-2, with no clear D. The ends were cut back, 5 bases at V and 3 bases at J, with 13 bases in the middle. Germline CDR1 is MNHEY and CDR2 is SVGAGI. The CDR3 runs to 15 residues. The chain's CDR3 is CASSPRTDHTGELFF. The CDR3 nucleotides are TGTGCCAGCAGTCCCCGGACGGACCACACCGGGGAGCTGTTTTTT.